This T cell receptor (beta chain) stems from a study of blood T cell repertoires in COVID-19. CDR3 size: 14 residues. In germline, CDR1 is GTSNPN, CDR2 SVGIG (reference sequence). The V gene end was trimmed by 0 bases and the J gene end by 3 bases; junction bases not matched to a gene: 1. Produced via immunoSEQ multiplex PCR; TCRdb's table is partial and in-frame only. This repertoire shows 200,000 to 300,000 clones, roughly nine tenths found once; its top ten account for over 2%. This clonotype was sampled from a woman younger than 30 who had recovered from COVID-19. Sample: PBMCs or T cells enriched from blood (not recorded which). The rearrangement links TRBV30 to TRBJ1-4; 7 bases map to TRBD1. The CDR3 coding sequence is TGTGCCTGGAGTGTAGGGACAGCTAATGAAAAACTGTTTTTT. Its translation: CAWSVGTANEKLFF.